Following are 7 T cell receptor beta chains from one sample sequenced in a study of blood T cell repertoires in COVID-19. Only in-frame clones appear in the TCRdb table, and some are missing; sequencing was by immunoSEQ multiplex PCR. Among fewer than 200,000 clones listed, around four fifths were seen once. The sequenced material came from PBMCs or T cells enriched from blood (not recorded which). These receptors originate from a woman aged 45-65 years who had recovered from COVID-19.

The chain employs TRBV2 and TRBJ1-6, with 8 bases aligning to TRBD1. Germline assignment: CDR1 SNHLY and CDR2 FYNNEI. The CDR3 has 14 residues. V lost 6 bases, J lost 12 bases, and 10 bases stayed unmatched. The CDR3 loop is CASRPTGAVGPLHF. Here the CDR3 DNA reads TGTGCCAGCAGGCCGACAGGGGCCGTTGGACCCCTCCACTTT.

On this clone itself: Other DNA sequences of this sample code for an identical CDR3. V usage is TRBV19 and J usage is TRBJ2-3; 8 bases are a match to TRBD2. Germline lookup yields CDR1 LNHDA and CDR2 SQIVND (reference sequence). V was pared by 1 base and J by 3 bases, with 6 bases of the junction left unmatched. This CDR3 has 16 amino acids. The CDR3 DNA sequence: TGTGCCAGTAGTATAGCAAGCGGGAGTTCAACAGATACGCAGTATTTT. Amino acid sequence: CASSIASGSSTDTQYF. Together with reference TRBV19 and TRBJ2-3, the CDR3 gives the full variable domain: DGGITQSPKYLFRKEGQNVTLSCEQNLNHDAMYWYRQDPGQGLRLIYYSQIVNDFQKGDIAEGYSVSREKKESFPLTVTSAQKNPTAFYLCASSIASGSSTDTQYFGPGTRLTVL.

This clone turned up a few times. This chain joins TRBV9 and TRBJ2-3; 8 positions agree with TRBD2. The CDR3 sequence is 15 residues long. The trim removed 0 bases at V and 5 bases at J, leaving 5 bases unmatched. Germline CDR1 reads SGDLS; CDR2 reads YYNGEE. The CDR3 protein is CASSVAGGPIDTQYF. CDR3 nucleotide sequence: TGTGCCAGCAGCGTAGCGGGAGGGCCTATAGATACGCAGTATTTT.

The V and J genes are TRBV11-2 and TRBJ1-1; no reliable D call. Germline V lookup: CDR1 SGHAT, CDR2 FQNNGV. V lost 5 bases, J lost 0 bases, and 7 bases lay in between. The CDR3 covers 13 residues. CDR3 nucleotide sequence: TGTGCCAGCAGCACCACTGTGAACACTGAAGCTTTCTTT. Its protein product is CASSTTVNTEAFF.

The rearrangement uses TRBV3-1 (or the pseudogene TRBV3-2) and TRBJ1-1; D is unclear. Germline V lookup: CDR1 LGHDT, CDR2 YNNKEL (reference sequence). This CDR3 is 13 amino acids long. V shed 0 bases and J shed 11 bases, with 13 bases lying between them. The CDR3 DNA sequence: TGTGCCAGCAGCCAAGAGTCTCATCTCGGGGCTTTCTTT. Translating gives CASSQESHLGAFF.

This clone was found once. The rearrangement links TRBV6-6 to TRBJ1-5; the match to TRBD1 covers 9 bases. This CDR3 contains 14 residues. Per germline, CDR1 MNHNY and CDR2 SVGAGI (reference sequence). Losses at the gene ends were 7 bases for V and 6 bases for J; bases not matched to a gene: 7. Here the CDR3 DNA reads TGTGCCAGCAAAAGGACAGGGGATGGTCAGCCCCAGCATTTT. This translates into CASKRTGDGQPQHF.

This clone was seen a single time. CDR3 in DNA: TGTGCCAGCAGCCCCGGGACAGGGCTAGATCAGCCCCAGCATTTT. Translated, it gives CASSPGTGLDQPQHF. The rearrangement uses TRBV6-4 and TRBJ1-5, with TRBD1 matching 9 bases. Germline CDR1 is MRHNA and CDR2 is SNTAGT. Trimming removed 6 bases from V and 5 bases from J; junction bases left unmatched: 8. The CDR3 has 15 amino acids.